The rows below give T cell receptor beta chains drawn from one sample of a study of blood T cell repertoires in COVID-19. TCRdb keeps only in-frame clones here, not all; method: immunoSEQ multiplex PCR. The sample consists of more than 15,000 clones, approximately 81% of them appearing once. Sequences were obtained from peripheral blood. The receptors here all came from a human donor with active COVID-19. The donor label of this sample is uncertain. The CDR3 runs from the conserved cysteine through the conserved F or W. Each record gives: V gene, clone size, J gene, D gene, CDR3 protein, CDR3 DNA. D genes are given only for firm matches. Not all rows give a size; the values are once, few, many and, for expanded clones, a class.

TRBV7-2,-,TRBJ2-3,TRBD2,CASSLATRESTDTQYF,TGTGCCAGCAGCTTAGCGACGCGGGAGAGCACAGATACGCAGTATTTT
TRBV20-1,-,TRBJ2-7,-,CKGLPYEQYF,TGCAAAGGACTACCCTACGAGCAGTACTTC
TRBV7-9,-,TRBJ2-2,-,CASSPDTGELFF,TGTGCCAGCAGCCCAGACACCGGGGAGCTGTTTTTT
TRBV27,-,TRBJ2-7,TRBD2,CASSWAGTSGRSPHEQYF,TGTGCCAGCAGTTGGGCCGGGACTAGCGGGAGATCACCCCACGAGCAGTACTTC
TRBV20-1,-,TRBJ2-5,TRBD2,CSASPGGPQYF,TGCAGTGCTAGCCCGGGAGGGCCTCAGTACTTC
TRBV19,-,TRBJ2-2,TRBD1,CASSSPGTGVSGELFF,TGTGCCAGTAGTTCTCCCGGGACAGGGGTTTCCGGGGAGCTGTTTTTT
TRBV29-1,-,TRBJ2-7,-,CSVARSPGYEQYF,TGCAGCGTCGCAAGGTCTCCGGGCTACGAGCAGTACTTC
TRBV27,-,TRBJ2-1,-,CASRGGTSYNEQFF,TGTGCCAGCAGGGGCGGGACCTCCTACAATGAGCAGTTCTTC
TRBV9,-,TRBJ2-3,-,CASSVAADTQYF,TGTGCCAGCAGCGTAGCCGCAGATACGCAGTATTTT
TRBV27,-,TRBJ2-3,TRBD1,CASSWDRNTDTQYF,TGTGCCAGCAGTTGGGACAGGAACACAGATACGCAGTATTTT
TRBV9,-,TRBJ1-2,-,CASSVEATRGSGYTF,TGTGCCAGCAGCGTAGAGGCAACGCGAGGGAGTGGCTACACCTTC
TRBV7-2,-,TRBJ2-7,TRBD2,CASSPPGGAYEQYF,TGTGCCAGCAGCCCACCGGGGGGGGCCTACGAGCAGTACTTC
TRBV20-1,-,TRBJ1-2,TRBD1,CSVGQENGYTF,TGCAGTGTCGGACAGGAGAATGGCTACACCTTC
TRBV19,-,TRBJ2-2,TRBD2,CASSTWTSGSGTGELFF,TGTGCCAGTAGTACTTGGACTAGCGGGAGTGGCACCGGGGAGCTGTTTTTT
TRBV19,-,TRBJ2-7,-,CASTSGVGQGYEQYF,TGTGCCAGTACCTCTGGAGTAGGTCAGGGCTACGAGCAGTACTTC
TRBV6-2/TRBV6-3,once,TRBJ1-3,-,CASSNPDRISGNTIYF,TGTGCCAGCAGTAACCCTGACAGGATCTCTGGAAACACCATATATTTT
TRBV5-4,once,TRBJ2-1,-,CASSLEGRAHNEQFF,TGTGCCAGCAGCTTGGAGGGCAGGGCCCACAATGAGCAGTTCTTC
TRBV28,-,TRBJ1-3,-,CASSNSPSSGNTIYF,TGTGCCAGCAGTAACAGCCCGAGCTCTGGAAACACCATATATTTT
TRBV12-5,-,TRBJ1-1,TRBD1,CASGLVRDRVTEAFF,TGTGCTAGTGGTTTGGTACGGGACAGGGTCACTGAAGCTTTCTTT
TRBV27,-,TRBJ2-5,-,CASSIHRDPQETQYF,TGTGCCAGCAGTATTCACAGGGACCCACAAGAGACCCAGTACTTC
TRBV2,-,TRBJ1-5,-,CASSSESPSGPQHF,TGTGCCAGCAGTTCAGAAAGCCCATCGGGGCCCCAGCATTTT
TRBV9,-,TRBJ2-7,-,CASSVGGSLYEQYF,TGTGCCAGCAGCGTAGGGGGCAGCCTCTACGAGCAGTACTTC
TRBV4-1,-,TRBJ2-5,-,CASSQDAWETQYF,TGCGCCAGCAGCCAAGATGCGTGGGAGACCCAGTACTTC
TRBV18,-,TRBJ2-3,TRBD2,CASSPSGGRGTSWTDTQYF,TGTGCCAGCTCACCAAGCGGGGGTCGTGGGACTAGCTGGACAGATACGCAGTATTTT
TRBV27,-,TRBJ2-7,TRBD1,CASSLSSGWDSHYEQYF,TGTGCCAGCAGTTTATCCAGTGGATGGGACAGCCACTACGAGCAGTACTTC
TRBV2,few,TRBJ1-6,TRBD1,CASSTQLTGGKVNSPLHF,TGTGCCAGCAGTACGCAACTCACAGGGGGCAAGGTTAATTCACCCCTCCACTTT
TRBV3-1/TRBV3-2,-,TRBJ1-5,TRBD1,CASSPGTGYSNQPQHF,TGTGCCAGCAGCCCTGGGACAGGTTATAGCAATCAGCCCCAGCATTTT
TRBV5-4,medium-sized,TRBJ1-3,TRBD1,CASSLVGQLSSGNTIYF,TGTGCCAGCAGCTTGGTGGGACAGCTGAGCTCTGGAAACACCATATATTTT
TRBV12-5,-,TRBJ2-3,-,CASGLTVDVSTDTQYF,TGTGCTAGTGGTCTGACTGTTGACGTTAGCACAGATACGCAGTATTTT
TRBV7-2,once,TRBJ2-4,-,CASSLGQEGIQYF,TGTGCCAGCAGCTTAGGCCAAGAGGGCATTCAGTACTTC
TRBV7-9,few,TRBJ2-1,TRBD2,CASSHTSVFRSYNEQFF,TGTGCCAGCAGCCATACTAGCGTCTTTCGCTCCTACAATGAGCAGTTCTTC
TRBV7-8,once,TRBJ2-1,TRBD2,CASSFASGAYHEQFF,TGTGCCAGCAGCTTCGCCAGCGGGGCCTACCATGAGCAGTTCTTC
TRBV5-5,-,TRBJ2-7,-,CASTILEGTGYEQYF,TGTGCCAGCACCATTCTCGAGGGTACCGGTTACGAGCAGTACTTC
TRBV5-1,-,TRBJ2-7,TRBD1,CASSPRGQVLSYEQYF,TGCGCCAGCAGCCCCCGGGGACAGGTCCTATCCTACGAGCAGTACTTC
TRBV5-4,-,TRBJ2-2,-,CASSLLPGLGGELFF,TGTGCCAGCAGCTTACTACCGGGACTCGGAGGGGAGCTGTTTTTT
TRBV24-1,-,TRBJ1-5,-,CATSDLLSNQPQHF,TGTGCCACCAGTGATTTGCTCAGCAATCAGCCCCAGCATTTT
TRBV9,-,TRBJ2-1,TRBD2,CASSAGLADTYNEQFF,TGTGCCAGCAGCGCCGGACTAGCTGATACCTACAATGAGCAGTTCTTC
TRBV9,-,TRBJ2-1,TRBD2,CASSEPSGGATGNEQFF,TGTGCCAGCAGCGAACCTAGCGGGGGGGCAACTGGGAATGAGCAGTTCTTC
TRBV5-1,-,TRBJ1-5,TRBD1,CASSYGTANQPQHF,TGCGCCAGCAGCTACGGGACAGCCAATCAGCCCCAGCATTTT
TRBV5-1,-,TRBJ2-7,TRBD2,CASSLTSGGAYEQYF,TGCGCCAGCAGCTTGACTAGCGGGGGGGCCTACGAGCAGTACTTC